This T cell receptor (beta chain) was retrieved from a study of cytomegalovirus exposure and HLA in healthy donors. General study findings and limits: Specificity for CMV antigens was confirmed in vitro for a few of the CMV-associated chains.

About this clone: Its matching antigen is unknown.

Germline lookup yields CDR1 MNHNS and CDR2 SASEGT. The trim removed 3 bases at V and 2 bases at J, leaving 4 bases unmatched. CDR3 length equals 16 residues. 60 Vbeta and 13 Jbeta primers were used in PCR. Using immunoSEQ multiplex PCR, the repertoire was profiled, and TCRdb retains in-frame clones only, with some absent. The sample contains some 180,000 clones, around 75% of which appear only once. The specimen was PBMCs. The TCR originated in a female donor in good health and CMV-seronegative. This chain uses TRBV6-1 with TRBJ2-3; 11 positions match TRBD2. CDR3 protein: CASSELAGGLTDTQYF. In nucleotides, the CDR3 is TGTGCCAGCAGTGAGCTAGCGGGAGGCCTCACAGATACGCAGTATTTT.